What follows are 19 T cell receptor beta chains derived from one specimen sequenced in a study of T cells after yellow fever vaccination. MiXCR, run by TCRdb on the 5' RACE reads, gives a single entry per CDR3 protein. Altogether hundreds of thousands of distinct CDR3 sequences are present, roughly an eighth being singletons, with the ten largest covering about 15%. This material consisted of PBMCs, taken on the day of the yellow fever booster vaccination. These receptors originate from a man younger than 45 who received the YFV17D yellow fever vaccine.

CDR3: CASSRLAGYEQFF. CDR3 DNA: TGTGCCAGCAGCAGACTAGCGGGCTATGAGCAGTTCTTC. The chain uses TRBV12-3 or TRBV12-4 and TRBJ2-1; the match to TRBD2 covers 10 bases. The CDR3 is 13 residues long. Unmatched junction bases numbered 4, after V lost 6 bases and J lost 8 bases.

This clonotype was counted between two and nine times. The chain links TRBV7-9 to TRBJ2-3, with TRBD2 matching over 7 bases. V dropped 1 base and J dropped 4; count of bases not matched to a gene: 5. The CDR3 is made up of 15 amino acids. Germline V lookup: CDR1 SEHNR, CDR2 FQNEAQ (reference sequence). DNA for the CDR3: TGTGCCAGCAGCTTAGGAGGGACTATAGCAGATACGCAGTATTTT. Protein: CASSLGGTIADTQYF.

This clonotype appeared a few times. The chain combines TRBV7-2 with TRBJ1-4; no clear D. CDR1 and CDR2 from the germline V gene are SGHTA and FQGNSA. V lost 10 bases, J lost 4 bases, and 13 bases lay in between. There are 13 residues in the CDR3. CDR3 sequence (DNA): TGTGCCACCGCTCCCGGCAGTAATGAAAAACTGTTTTTT. This translates into CATAPGSNEKLFF.

The V gene is TRBV12-3 or TRBV12-4, the J gene TRBJ2-5, with D hard to call. The CDR3 consists of 15 residues. V lost 3 bases and J 5 bases, leaving 16 bases between the germline ends. DNA for the CDR3: TGTGCCAGCAGTTTGGGTGGATTAAGGTTCGAGACCCAGTACTTC. Translating it yields CASSLGGLRFETQYF.

This clonotype was found a few times. The chain is built from TRBV5-6 and TRBJ2-2; D could derive from TRBD1 or TRBD2 (5 bases each). This CDR3 comprises 14 residues. Between the trimmed V and J ends, which lost 7 bases and 4 bases, there was a span of 14 bases. From germline, CDR1 is SGHDT and CDR2 YYEEEE. CDR3 loop: CASRGTSSTGELFF. DNA for the CDR3: TGTGCCAGCCGTGGGACGTCGAGCACCGGGGAGCTGTTTTTT. The variable domain in full, with the rest retrieved from reference TRBV5-6 and TRBJ2-2, is DAGVTQSPTHLIKTRGQQVTLRCSPKSGHDTVSWYQQALGQGPQFIFQYYEEEERQRGNFPDRFSGHQFPNYSSELNVNALLLGDSALYLCASRGTSSTGELFFGEGSRLTVL.

A few counts support this clonotype. V gene TRBV7-2 combines with J gene TRBJ1-4; D perhaps matches TRBD1 (5 bases). V dropped 3 bases and J dropped 3 bases, with 11 bases sitting between them. The CDR3 loop spans 15 amino acids. The germline gives CDR1 SGHTA, CDR2 FQGNSA. CDR3 residues: CASSFSGTSNEKLFF. The CDR3 DNA follows: TGTGCCAGCAGCTTTTCAGGGACTTCTAATGAAAAACTGTTTTTT.

Notes on this clonotype: A much larger clone lies one base from this, so it may be a read error. The CDR3 DNA sequence: TGCTGTGCTAGAGGGGGAGGGAGCGGGATCTACAATGAGCAGTTCTTC. Its translation: CCARGGGSGIYNEQFF. The V gene is TRBV20-1, the J gene TRBJ2-1; D possibly corresponds to TRBD2 (7 bases). Germline V gene sequence: CDR1 DFQATT, CDR2 SNEGSKA (reference sequence). The CDR3 spans 16 residues.

There are a few counts of this clonotype. The chain carries TRBV7-2 and TRBJ1-1; D perhaps matches TRBD1 (5 bases). The germline gives CDR1 SGHTA, CDR2 FQGNSA. This CDR3 contains 14 residues. Trimming removed 0 bases from V and 8 bases from J, with 13 bases in between. This CDR3 is CASSLARGGREAFF. In nucleotides, the CDR3 is TGTGCCAGCAGCTTAGCGCGTGGGGGGAGGGAAGCTTTCTTT.

The CDR3 loop reads CASRLDRVSNQPQHF. Here the CDR3 DNA reads TGTGCCAGCAGACTCGACAGGGTATCAAATCAGCCCCAGCATTTT. V usage is TRBV6-5 and J usage is TRBJ1-5; TRBD1 aligns across 7 bases. Germline V gene data show CDR1 as MNHEY and CDR2 as SVGAGI. The CDR3 has 15 residues. V trimming: 6 bases; J trimming: 4 bases; junction bases outside the gene matches: 9.

This clonotype was observed once. V usage is TRBV28 and J usage is TRBJ2-5, with D unclear. V lost 5 bases and J 3 bases, leaving 16 bases between the germline ends. Germline loops: CDR1 MDHEN, CDR2 SYDVKM. CDR3 length equals 15 residues. The CDR3 region is CASSPAPGSKETQYF. The CDR3 region has the DNA TGTGCCAGCAGTCCGGCCCCCGGCTCGAAAGAGACCCAGTACTTC.

The chain carries TRBV20-1 and TRBJ2-5; D remains ambiguous. This CDR3 region has 12 residues. V lost 6 bases to trimming and J lost 2 bases, with 10 bases between them. Germline V lookup: CDR1 DFQATT, CDR2 SNEGSKA (reference sequence). The CDR3 loop reads CSARAAQETQYF. DNA of the CDR3: TGCAGTGCCCGGGCCGCACAAGAGACCCAGTACTTC.

This clonotype was seen at least ten times. The gene calls are TRBV7-9 and TRBJ2-7, with D perhaps matching TRBD1 or TRBD2 (6 bases each). Germline V lookup: CDR1 SEHNR, CDR2 FQNEAQ (reference sequence). V dropped 5 bases and J dropped 4 bases, with 12 bases sitting between them. CDR3 length: 13 residues. The CDR3, as DNA: TGTGCCAGCAGCCTACCGGGGGCGTACGAGCAGTACTTC. Translating gives CASSLPGAYEQYF.

This clonotype has only a few counts. V gene TRBV11-1 combines with J gene TRBJ2-3; TRBD2 is a possible D gene (6 bases). This CDR3 has 19 residues. Germline values: CDR1 SGHAT, CDR2 FQDESV (reference sequence). V lost 5 bases to trimming and J lost 0 bases, with 24 bases between them. CDR3 amino acids: CASSPQTDGLATSTDTQYF. The CDR3 region has the DNA TGTGCCAGCAGCCCGCAGACCGACGGGCTAGCGACTAGCACAGATACGCAGTATTTT.

This clonotype was counted ten times or more. The genes are TRBV6-6 and TRBJ2-7, with D unclear. Germline CDR1 reads MNHNY; CDR2 reads SVGAGI (reference sequence). This CDR3 spans 11 amino acids. V dropped 7 bases and J dropped 1 base, with 5 bases sitting between them. The DNA of the CDR3 is TGTGCCAGCACCGGGTCCTACGAGCAGTACTTC. Translation gives CASTGSYEQYF.

This clonotype has only a few counts. The CDR3 loop is CASSPRQNGKNEKLFF. The DNA of the CDR3 is TGTGCCAGCTCACCACGTCAGAATGGCAAGAATGAAAAACTGTTTTTT. V is TRBV18 and J is TRBJ1-4, with D hard to call. The CDR3 sequence is 16 residues long. From germline, CDR1 is KGHSH and CDR2 LQKENI. V was trimmed by 1 base and J by 5 bases, leaving 14 bases between them.

The table lists this clonotype with a few counts. The V and J genes are TRBV5-1 and TRBJ1-2; D unclear. The CDR3 contains 17 residues. CDR1 SGHRS and CDR2 YFSETQ come from the germline V gene. The ends were cut back, 0 bases at V and 3 bases at J, with 18 bases in the middle. In DNA form, the CDR3 reads TGCGCCAGCAGCTTGGCCTGGGCGACGAACATGGACTATGGCTACACCTTC. It specifies CASSLAWATNMDYGYTF.

CDR3 DNA sequence: TGCAGCGTGAACCTGGCCCCAGGTGAAAAACTGTTTTTT. This gives the protein CSVNLAPGEKLFF. The chain carries TRBV29-1 and TRBJ1-4; D not resolved. Per germline, CDR1 SQVTM and CDR2 ANQGSEA. Trimming removed 6 bases from V and 7 bases from J, with 15 bases in between. The CDR3 has 13 residues.

The chain uses TRBV20-1 and TRBJ2-1; 7 positions match TRBD2. From germline, CDR1 is DFQATT and CDR2 SNEGSKA (reference sequence). Trimming took 0 bases from V and 9 from J; bases not matched to a gene: 20. The CDR3 has 18 residues. CDR3 nucleotides: TGCAGTGCTAGAGATTCAGTCGCGTGGGCGGGAGTTAACCCTGAGCAGTTCTTC. Protein sequence: CSARDSVAWAGVNPEQFF.

The table lists this clonotype with a few counts. V is TRBV25-1 and J is TRBJ1-2; no firm D call. Looked up from germline, CDR1 is MGHDK and CDR2 is SYGVNS. V lost 3 bases, J lost 4 bases, and 6 bases lay in between. The CDR3 sequence is 12 residues long. The chain's CDR3 is CASSDPFYGYTF. In nucleotides, the CDR3 is TGTGCCAGCAGTGACCCCTTCTATGGCTACACCTTC.